This TCR beta chain is from a study of T-cell memory formation after mild COVID-19. Study as a whole: Each donor largely had its own TCR clusters.

MiXCR, run by TCRdb on the 5' RACE reads, gives a single entry per CDR3 protein. The table shows a few hundred thousand distinct CDR3 sequences, with roughly a quarter occurring only once. Study-wide results and caveats: Researchers report contracting CD4+ clones mostly in CM and EM, with CD8+ clones in EMRA. Memory sampled before infection contained some responding clones, suggesting cross-reactive memory joined. Balance between CD4 and CD8 was seen in clones contracting day 15 to 85, and a CD4+ lean was seen in later expanders.

In the case of this clonotype: Its antigen is unknown.

The clonotype was recovered from an adult woman who had mild COVID-19 (a few samples of this study predate the infection). Cell type and time point are not known. The sequenced sample was PBMCs or a T cell subset sorted from them (not recorded which).

The CDR3 bases are TGTGCCAGCTCACCGAGACGACAGGACTATGGCTACACCTTC. Translation: CASSPRRQDYGYTF. The rearrangement joins TRBV18 to TRBJ1-2; D might be TRBD1 (6 bases). This CDR3 has 14 amino acids. Trimming cost V 3 bases and J 3 bases, with 11 bases left between them. The V gene's germline CDR1 is KGHSH and CDR2 LQKENI.